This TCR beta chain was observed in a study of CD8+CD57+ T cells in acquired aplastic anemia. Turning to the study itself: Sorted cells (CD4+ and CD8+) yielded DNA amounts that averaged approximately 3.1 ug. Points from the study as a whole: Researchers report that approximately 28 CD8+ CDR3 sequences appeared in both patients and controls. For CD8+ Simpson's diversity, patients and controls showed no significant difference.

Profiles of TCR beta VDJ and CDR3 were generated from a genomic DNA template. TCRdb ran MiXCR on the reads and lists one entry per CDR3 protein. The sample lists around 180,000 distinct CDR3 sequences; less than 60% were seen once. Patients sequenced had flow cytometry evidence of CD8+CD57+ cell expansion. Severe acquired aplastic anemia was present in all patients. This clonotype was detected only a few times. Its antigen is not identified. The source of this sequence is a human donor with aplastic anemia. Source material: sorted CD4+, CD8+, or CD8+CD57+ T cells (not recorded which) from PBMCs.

CDR3 in amino acids: CASSARQGTLYEQYF. As DNA, the CDR3 is TGTGCCAGCAGCGCTAGACAGGGGACCCTCTACGAGCAGTACTTC. The gene calls are TRBV9 and TRBJ2-7, with 8 bases fitting TRBD1. This CDR3 contains 15 residues. Trimming took 3 bases from V and 3 from J; bases not matched to a gene: 8. CDR1 is SGDLS and CDR2 is YYNGEE in the germline V gene.